One and the same sample provided the 5 T cell receptor beta chains below, sequenced in a study of T-cell reconstitution after alpha-beta-depleted transplantation in children. Study-wide points: From newly produced T cells came most of the T-cell counts and diversity one year after transplant.

Unique molecular identifiers were incorporated during preparation of the TCRbeta library. TCRdb redid the calling of the PCR reads with MiXCR, one entry per CDR3 protein. The sample contains around 270,000 distinct CDR3 sequences, roughly 7.8% of which appear only once. Their antigens are not known. Sequenced here: peripheral blood, sampled 360 days after TCRalphabeta/CD19-depleted stem cell transplant. Receptor source: a female patient between 2 and 10 years old who had a stem cell transplant for Fanconi anemia, so the T cells may come from the graft donor.

This clonotype has a count of ten or more. J is TRBJ1-2 and V is TRBV5-1, with D possibly TRBD1 on 5 matching bases. The germline V and J ends were trimmed by 4 bases and 2 bases, with 15 bases remaining between them. The germline V gene has CDR1 SGHRS and CDR2 YFSETQ. CDR3 length: 15 amino acids. The CDR3 bases are TGCGCCAGCAGCCCCCAGCACGGGGGGAACTATGGCTACACCTTC. Encoded protein: CASSPQHGGNYGYTF.

In this sample, this clonotype turned up a few times. The chain links TRBV9 to TRBJ2-1; 8 bases are shared with TRBD2. V shed 3 bases and J 3 bases; nucleotides not matched to a gene: 5. Per germline, CDR1 SGDLS and CDR2 YYNGEE. This CDR3 is 15 amino acids long. Written as DNA, the CDR3 is TGTGCCAGCAGCGCCCAAAGCGGGGGCTACAATGAGCAGTTCTTC. Residues: CASSAQSGGYNEQFF.

This clonotype has more than one count but fewer than ten. The gene calls are TRBV7-2 and TRBJ2-5, with 9 positions matching TRBD1. Germline CDR1 and CDR2: SGHTA and FQGNSA. Trimming took 7 bases from V and 5 from J; bases not matched to a gene: 14. The CDR3 is 16 residues long. The CDR3 DNA sequence: TGTGCCAGCACTCGCCGGGGTACAGGGGGCCGTGAGACCCAGTACTTC. Protein product: CASTRRGTGGRETQYF. The full variable domain, completed using reference TRBV7-2 and TRBJ2-5, is GAGVSQSPSNKVTEKGKDVELRCDPISGHTALYWYRQSLGQGLEFLIYFQGNSAPDKSGLPSDRFSAERTGGSVSTLTIQRTQQEDSAVYLCASTRRGTGGRETQYFGPGTRLLVL.

This chain links TRBV30 with TRBJ2-1; possibly TRBD1 or TRBD2 for D (5 bases each). The CDR3 sequence is 14 residues long. The V and J ends lost 8 bases and 0 bases respectively, with 14 bases between them. The germline CDR1 and CDR2 sequences are GTSNPN and SVGIG (reference sequence). The CDR3 DNA reads as TGTGCCGGGGGTAGGGGTCGCTCCTACAATGAGCAGTTCTTC. Translated, it gives CAGGRGRSYNEQFF. Combining the CDR3 with reference TRBV30 and TRBJ2-1 gives the whole variable domain SQTIHQWPATLVQPVGSPLSLECTVEGTSNPNLYWYRQAAGRGLQLLFYSVGIGQISSEVPQNLSASRPQDRQFILSSKKLLLSDSGFYLCAGGRGRSYNEQFFGPGTRLTVL.

There are many counts of this clonotype. The chain employs TRBV20-1 and TRBJ2-2; D is undetermined. Germline values: CDR1 DFQATT, CDR2 SNEGSKA (reference sequence). Trimming took off 5 bases at V and 3 bases at J, with 7 bases between the two ends. The CDR3 extends over 12 amino acids. CDR3 DNA sequence: TGCAGTGCTGTAGGATACACCGGGGAGCTGTTTTTT. As protein: CSAVGYTGELFF.